The 23 T cell receptor beta chains listed next were all sequenced from one sample in a study of blood T cell repertoires in COVID-19. The protocol was immunoSEQ multiplex PCR, while the TCRdb copy is restricted to in-frame clones and leaves out a portion. The sample lists approximately 220,000 clones, around nine tenths occurring once. Sequenced: peripheral blood. The receptors derive from a man in his 60s with acute or convalescent COVID-19.

This clone was observed a single time. The chain combines TRBV11-2 with TRBJ1-5; no firm D call. The CDR3 consists of 13 residues. The germline V gene encodes CDR1 SGHAT and CDR2 FQNNGV. V was trimmed by 0 bases and J by 9 bases, leaving 9 bases between them. This chain's CDR3 is CASSLDPSWPQHF. In DNA, the CDR3 is TGTGCCAGCAGCTTAGATCCGAGCTGGCCCCAGCATTTT. The full variable domain, with the rest looked up from reference TRBV11-2 and TRBJ1-5, is EAGVAQSPRYKIIEKRQSVAFWCNPISGHATLYWYQQILGQGPKLLIQFQNNGVVDDSQLPKDRFSAERLKGVDSTLKIQPAKLEDSAVYLCASSLDPSWPQHFGDGTRLSIL.

The CDR3 region is CASSPNAVAVGNTIYF. The CDR3 DNA is TGTGCCAGCAGCCCCAATGCGGTAGCGGTTGGAAACACCATATATTTT. The rearrangement joins TRBV7-9 to TRBJ1-3; D call uncertain. V dropped 5 bases and J dropped 3 bases, with 17 bases sitting between them. The CDR3 runs to 16 residues. Germline V gene data show CDR1 as SEHNR and CDR2 as FQNEAQ (reference sequence).

This chain connects TRBV6-5 to TRBJ1-1; D not resolved. CDR3 length: 14 residues. V lost 6 bases, J lost 5 bases, and 16 bases lay in between. The germline CDR1 and CDR2 sequences are MNHEY and SVGAGI. The CDR3 DNA is TGTGCCAGCAGCACAAGAGGACTGGGTACTGAAGCTTTCTTT. It specifies CASSTRGLGTEAFF.

The chain is built from TRBV28 and TRBJ2-1; 8 nucleotides align to TRBD1. CDR3 size: 14 residues. The V gene end was trimmed by 3 bases and the J gene end by 5 bases; junction bases not matched to a gene: 3. The germline CDR1 and CDR2 sequences are MDHEN and SYDVKM. CDR3 loop: CASSLEDRDNEQFF. The DNA of the CDR3 is TGTGCCAGCAGTTTGGAGGACAGGGACAATGAGCAGTTCTTC.

V gene TRBV11-1 combines with J gene TRBJ2-3; the match to TRBD2 covers 12 bases. This CDR3 comprises 15 residues. Trimming cost V 4 bases and J 4 bases; bases outside gene matches: 3. Looked up from germline, CDR1 is SGHAT and CDR2 is FQDESV (reference sequence). CDR3 coding DNA: TGTGCCAGCAGCTCGACTAGCGGGGGAGCAGATACGCAGTATTTT. It is translated as CASSSTSGGADTQYF.

The genes are TRBV3-1 (or the pseudogene TRBV3-2) and TRBJ2-7; TRBD2 might be the D (5 bases). The V and J ends lost 3 bases and 0 bases respectively, with 9 bases between them. The V gene's germline CDR1 is LGHDT and CDR2 YNNKEL (reference sequence). The CDR3 is 14 residues long. The CDR3 is CASSQGVRSYEQYF. CDR3 nucleotide sequence: TGTGCCAGCAGCCAGGGAGTGCGCTCCTACGAGCAGTACTTC.

The chain recombines TRBV7-6 with TRBJ1-4; D may be TRBD1 (6 bases). There are 15 residues in the CDR3. V was trimmed by 2 bases and J by 6 bases, leaving 13 bases between them. Germline loops: CDR1 SGHVS, CDR2 FNYEAQ. CDR3 loop: CASSLLYRDDEKLFF. For the CDR3, the DNA is TGTGCCAGCAGCTTACTTTACAGGGATGATGAAAAACTGTTTTTT.

The chain combines TRBV6-4 with TRBJ2-3, with 9 bases fitting TRBD2. The CDR3 is 14 amino acids. Germline lookup yields CDR1 MRHNA and CDR2 SNTAGT. After removal of 6 bases from V and 1 base from J, the junction contained 2 bases not matched to a gene. The CDR3 protein is CASSVAGGTDTQYF. The CDR3 region has the DNA TGTGCCAGCAGCGTAGCGGGGGGCACAGATACGCAGTATTTT.

V and J are TRBV4-3 and TRBJ2-7, with TRBD2 matching 9 bases. CDR1 LGHNA and CDR2 YSLEER come from the germline V gene. The length of the CDR3 is 16 residues. J was trimmed by 0 bases and V by 1 base; bases with no gene match: 4. CDR3: CASSQVAGDLSYEQYF. The CDR3, as DNA: TGCGCCAGCAGCCAAGTAGCGGGGGACCTCTCCTACGAGCAGTACTTC.

The V call is TRBV11-3, the J call TRBJ2-5; maybe TRBD2 (5 bases). Trimming stripped 0 bases from V and 7 bases from J, with 9 bases between. The CDR3 has 13 residues. Germline assignment: CDR1 SGHNT and CDR2 YENEEA. For the CDR3, the DNA is TGTGCCAGCAGCTTAGATCAAGCGGCGACCCAGTACTTC. Amino acid sequence: CASSLDQAATQYF. The entire variable domain, with the rest obtained from reference TRBV11-3 and TRBJ2-5, is as follows: EAGVVQSPRYKIIEKKQPVAFWCNPISGHNTLYWYLQNLGQGPELLIRYENEEAVDDSQLPKDRFSAERLKGVDSTLKIQPAELGDSAVYLCASSLDQAATQYFGPGTRLLVL.

This rearrangement joins TRBV11-3 to TRBJ2-5, with 7 bases fitting TRBD1. The CDR3 is 13 residues long. Germline V CDR1 and CDR2: SGHNT, YENEEA. V dropped 4 bases and J dropped 3; count of bases not matched to a gene: 2. CDR3 bases: TGTGCCAGCAGCTCCGGGACAGAAGAGACCCAGTACTTC. Translated, it gives CASSSGTEETQYF.

This chain connects TRBV19 to TRBJ2-7; possible D gene TRBD1, 5 bases. Germline CDR1 and CDR2: LNHDA and SQIVND (reference sequence). The V end was cut by 5 bases, the J end by 3 bases, with 11 bases between. The CDR3 covers 13 residues. The CDR3: CASSSDSLYEQYF. For the CDR3, the DNA is TGTGCCAGTAGTTCCGACAGCCTCTACGAGCAGTACTTC.

This clone was found a few times. The gene calls are TRBV4-1 and TRBJ2-5; D might be TRBD2 (6 bases). The ends were cut back, 6 bases at V and 4 bases at J, with 12 bases in the middle. This CDR3 contains 13 residues. CDR1 is MGHRA, CDR2 YSYEKL, per germline. The CDR3 sequence: CASSRGGVETQYF. As DNA, the CDR3 is TGCGCCAGCAGTCGAGGAGGGGTAGAGACCCAGTACTTC.

This clone has more than one count but fewer than ten. The chain couples TRBV2 to TRBJ2-7; TRBD1 aligns across 8 bases. CDR3 length equals 14 residues. Germline CDR1 is SNHLY and CDR2 is FYNNEI. V dropped 2 bases and J dropped 6; count of bases not matched to a gene: 6. The CDR3 loop is CASSEWPGGPEQYF. CDR3 nucleotide sequence: TGTGCCAGCAGTGAATGGCCAGGGGGCCCCGAGCAGTACTTC. The variable domain in full, with the rest retrieved from reference TRBV2 and TRBJ2-7, is EPEVTQTPSHQVTQMGQEVILRCVPISNHLYFYWYRQILGQKVEFLVSFYNNEISEKSEIFDDQFSVERPDGSNFTLKIRSTKLEDSAMYFCASSEWPGGPEQYFGPGTRLTVT.

This clone was counted a single time. The chain couples TRBV6-5 to TRBJ1-2, with 7 positions matching TRBD1. The junction had 3 bases not matched to a gene; V was cut back by 4 bases and J by 4 bases. Germline CDR1 MNHEY, CDR2 SVGAGI. The CDR3 extends over 13 amino acids. The CDR3 region has the DNA TGTGCCAGCAGTTTTGACAGGGCCTATGGCTACACCTTC. Amino acid sequence: CASSFDRAYGYTF.

The CDR3 sequence: CASSPPPRTDLRYGGYTF. In DNA form, the CDR3 reads TGTGCCAGCAGTCCGCCCCCCCGGACAGACCTTAGATATGGGGGCTACACCTTC. The J gene is TRBJ1-2, the V gene TRBV27, with a weak D call TRBD1 (6 bases). Between the trimmed V and J ends, which lost 5 bases and 8 bases, there was a span of 30 bases. The CDR3 contains 18 residues. Germline loops: CDR1 MNHEY, CDR2 SMNVEV (reference sequence).

The J gene is TRBJ2-3, the V gene TRBV10-3; 10 nucleotides align to TRBD2. The CDR3 runs 14 residues. The V gene end was trimmed by 9 bases and the J gene end by 2 bases; junction bases not matched to a gene: 5. CDR1 and CDR2 from the germline V gene are ENHRY and SYGVKD. The CDR3 protein is CAMTAGGYTDTQYF. The CDR3 nucleotides are TGTGCCATGACAGCGGGGGGGTACACAGATACGCAGTATTTT.

The chain carries TRBV30 and TRBJ1-1; TRBD1 matches 9 bases. Trimming removed 3 bases from V and 3 bases from J; junction bases left unmatched: 2. Germline V gives CDR1 GTSNPN, CDR2 SVGIG (reference sequence). This CDR3 has 13 residues. The CDR3 region is CAWSRTGDTEAFF. The CDR3 coding sequence is TGTGCCTGGAGCAGGACAGGGGACACTGAAGCTTTCTTT.

V gene TRBV10-2 combines with J gene TRBJ2-5, with D unclear. Germline loops: CDR1 WSHSY, CDR2 SAAADI. V shed 6 bases and J shed 2 bases, with 16 bases lying between them. The CDR3 spans 15 residues. CDR3 loop: CASRSTPRPQETQYF. The CDR3 coding sequence is TGCGCCAGCAGAAGTACGCCGCGCCCTCAAGAGACCCAGTACTTC.

J is TRBJ2-5 and V is TRBV7-6; tentative D call: TRBD1 (6 bases). CDR1 is SGHVS and CDR2 is FNYEAQ in the germline V gene. With 0 bases removed from V and 2 bases from J, the gap between germline ends came to 10 bases. The CDR3 covers 15 residues. The chain's CDR3 is CASSLARGGQETQYF. CDR3 DNA sequence: TGTGCCAGCAGCTTAGCCAGGGGTGGTCAAGAGACCCAGTACTTC.

This clone was counted a single time. The genes are TRBV28 and TRBJ2-7; TRBD2 matches 9 bases. CDR1 is MDHEN and CDR2 is SYDVKM in the germline V gene. The CDR3 is made up of 16 amino acids. V dropped 5 bases and J dropped 1; count of bases not matched to a gene: 9. CDR3 region: CASSPPASGESYEQYF. In nucleotides, the CDR3 is TGTGCCAGCAGTCCACCGGCTAGCGGGGAGTCCTACGAGCAGTACTTC.

The table lists this clone with a count of one. The genes are TRBV9 and TRBJ2-2; the match to TRBD2 covers 8 bases. CDR1 and CDR2 (germline): SGDLS, YYNGEE. The CDR3 consists of 18 residues. V dropped 4 bases and J dropped 0; count of bases not matched to a gene: 11. CDR3 sequence (DNA): TGTGCCAGCAGCCCCCGCGCTAGCGGGTTTGCGAACACCGGGGAGCTGTTTTTT. It codes for CASSPRASGFANTGELFF. Using reference TRBV9 and TRBJ2-2 for the parts outside the CDR3, the full variable domain is DSGVTQTPKHLITATGQRVTLRCSPRSGDLSVYWYQQSLDQGLQFLIQYYNGEERAKGNILERFSAQQFPDLHSELNLSSLELGDSALYFCASSPRASGFANTGELFFGEGSRLTVL.

The chain has TRBV28 and TRBJ2-3; D ambiguous. The CDR3 has 15 residues. The V end lost 2 bases, the J end lost 2 bases, and 11 bases lay between the germline ends. CDR1 and CDR2 (germline): MDHEN, SYDVKM. CDR3 DNA: TGTGCCAGCAGTTTAGGGTCGCGGCTCACAGATACGCAGTATTTT. This gives the protein CASSLGSRLTDTQYF.